This passage covers 18 T cell receptor beta chains from one sample sequenced in a study of cytomegalovirus exposure and HLA in healthy donors. 60 Vbeta and 13 Jbeta primers were used in PCR. Some clones are missing from TCRdb's copy, which holds only in-frame ones; the method was immunoSEQ multiplex PCR. The table lists approximately 150,000 clones, about 83% of them singletons, with about 4.9% in the top ten. Sequencing used PBMCs. These receptors came from a girl aged 5-17 years in good health and CMV-seropositive.

The chain recombines TRBV6-5 with TRBJ2-1, with TRBD2 identical over 14 bases. V gave up 5 bases and J gave up 10 bases; unmatched junction bases: 7. The CDR3 runs 15 residues. The germline gives CDR1 MNHEY, CDR2 SVGAGI. The DNA for the CDR3 is TGTGCCAGCAGTCCCCGACTAGCGGGGGGGAACGAGCAGTTCTTC. It is translated as CASSPRLAGGNEQFF.

The J gene is TRBJ2-3, the V gene TRBV6-5; 9 positions agree with TRBD1. Germline CDR1 and CDR2: MNHEY and SVGAGI. V trimming: 7 bases; J trimming: 8 bases; junction bases outside the gene matches: 10. The CDR3 length is 14 residues. CDR3 nucleotides: TGTGCCAGCAAGATGGGACAGGGTTATGTTACGCAGTATTTT. Protein sequence: CASKMGQGYVTQYF.

The gene calls are TRBV11-2 and TRBJ1-2; no definite D call. Germline V lookup: CDR1 SGHAT, CDR2 FQNNGV. The CDR3 runs to 13 residues. Trimming shortened V by 1 base and J by 2 bases, and 5 bases separated the two germline ends. CDR3 bases: TGTGCCAGCAGCTTAGCTCAGAACTATGGCTACACCTTC. Protein product: CASSLAQNYGYTF.

The chain uses TRBV27 and TRBJ1-1; 8 nucleotides line up with TRBD1. The J segment lost 0 bases and the V segment lost 8 bases, leaving 8 bases of the junction unmatched. This CDR3 comprises 15 residues. Looked up from germline, CDR1 is MNHEY and CDR2 is SMNVEV (reference sequence). The CDR3 region has the DNA TGTGCCAGCGGGACAGGACTTGGGATGAACACTGAAGCTTTCTTT. As protein: CASGTGLGMNTEAFF.

V usage is TRBV15 and J usage is TRBJ1-1; 8 nucleotides match TRBD1. Germline values: CDR1 LNHNV, CDR2 YYDKDF (reference sequence). The CDR3 is made up of 17 amino acids. Unmatched junction bases numbered 10, after V lost 4 bases and J lost 0 bases. The CDR3: CATSNLRQGALNTEAFF. The DNA of the CDR3 is TGTGCCACCAGCAACCTTCGGCAGGGGGCTTTGAACACTGAAGCTTTCTTT.

This clone was recorded once. The V call is TRBV19, the J call TRBJ2-5, with TRBD1 matching over 7 bases. Germline V lookup: CDR1 LNHDA, CDR2 SQIVND (reference sequence). Germline trimming cut 3 bases from V and 2 bases from J; bases unmatched to any gene: 6. The length of the CDR3 is 15 residues. CDR3: CASSMRDSLQETQYF. The DNA of the CDR3 is TGTGCCAGTAGTATGAGGGACAGCTTGCAAGAGACCCAGTACTTC.

This clone was observed a few times. The chain couples TRBV5-1 to TRBJ2-3, with TRBD2 matching 9 bases. Trimming at V came to 0 bases and at J to 0 bases, leaving 8 bases not matched to a gene. Per the germline V gene, CDR1 is SGHRS and CDR2 is YFSETQ. This CDR3 contains 18 residues. For the CDR3, the DNA is TGCGCCAGCAGCTTGGTCCCTAGCGGGGTATCTAGCACAGATACGCAGTATTTT. This sequence encodes CASSLVPSGVSSTDTQYF.

The chain combines TRBV5-1 with TRBJ1-2; 8 bases align to TRBD1. The CDR3 runs to 15 residues. CDR1 and CDR2 (germline): SGHRS, YFSETQ. V trimming: 6 bases; J trimming: 0 bases; junction bases outside the gene matches: 7. The CDR3, as DNA: TGCGCCAGCACTGAACAGGGGGGGACTAACTATGGCTACACCTTC. Its translation: CASTEQGGTNYGYTF.

A single count supports this clone. The gene calls are TRBV6-5 and TRBJ1-2; 9 nucleotides align to TRBD1. Germline V gene lookup returns CDR1 MNHEY and CDR2 SVGAGI. V dropped 0 bases and J dropped 8; count of bases not matched to a gene: 4. CDR3 size: 14 residues. The CDR3 here is CASSYSNRGQGYTF. DNA of the CDR3: TGTGCCAGCAGTTACTCGAACAGGGGGCAGGGCTACACCTTC.

The rearrangement links TRBV5-1 to TRBJ2-7, with 9 bases matching TRBD1. Germline V CDR1 and CDR2: SGHRS, YFSETQ. J was trimmed by 5 bases and V by 3 bases; bases with no gene match: 6. This CDR3 region has 14 residues. The CDR3 DNA follows: TGCGCCAGCAGCTCCGGGACAGGGACAAACGAGCAGTACTTC. As protein: CASSSGTGTNEQYF.

In this sample, this clone turned up once. Other DNA sequences within the sample encode an identical CDR3. The V call is TRBV7-6, the J call TRBJ2-7, with 9 bases aligning to TRBD1. J was trimmed by 3 bases and V by 6 bases; bases with no gene match: 6. This CDR3 contains 14 residues. Germline lookup yields CDR1 SGHVS and CDR2 FNYEAQ. In nucleotides, the CDR3 is TGTGCCAGCAGTCCCGGGACAGGGCTCTACGAGCAGTACTTC. Translation gives CASSPGTGLYEQYF.

In the case of this clone: At one end the junction does not follow the germline gene, possibly because of a read error. The chain is built from TRBV6-5 and TRBJ1-2, with D unresolved. Germline CDR1 MNHEY, CDR2 SVGAGI. CDR3 length: 12 residues. The CDR3 loop is CASSDSTGGYTF. The CDR3 DNA follows: TGTGCCAGCAGTGACTCTACGGGGGGCTACACCTTC.

The J gene is TRBJ2-2, the V gene TRBV11-3; TRBD2 agrees at 7 bases. V was clipped by 5 bases and J by 7 bases; unmatched bases: 10. The germline V gene encodes CDR1 SGHNT and CDR2 YENEEA. There are 15 residues in the CDR3. The CDR3 DNA follows: TGTGCCAGCAGCGATCCCGGGACTAAGGTCGGGGAGCTGTTTTTT. Protein: CASSDPGTKVGELFF.

The chain carries TRBV27 and TRBJ2-5; 8 bases match TRBD1. The J call may be in error: the DNA end matches TRBJ2-7 better. The CDR3 loop spans 15 amino acids. In germline, CDR1 is MNHEY, CDR2 SMNVEV (reference sequence). CDR3 loop: CASSPQTGDTYEQYF. CDR3 nucleotide sequence: TGTGCCAGCAGTCCCCAGACAGGGGATACCTACGAGCAGTACTTC.

The chain links TRBV27 to TRBJ1-1; D might be TRBD1 (5 bases). V lost 1 base and J lost 6, with 9 bases in between. CDR1 MNHEY and CDR2 SMNVEV come from the germline V gene (reference sequence). The CDR3 is made up of 13 amino acids. CDR3 residues: CASSLYGGSEAFF. DNA for the CDR3: TGTGCCAGCAGTTTATATGGGGGGTCTGAAGCTTTCTTT.

This chain uses TRBV6-5 with TRBJ2-7, with TRBD1 matching over 8 bases. In germline, CDR1 is MNHEY, CDR2 SVGAGI. The CDR3 spans 14 residues. V was pared by 3 bases and J by 7 bases, with 8 bases of the junction left unmatched. This CDR3 reads CASSYLQGASEQYF. DNA for the CDR3: TGTGCCAGCAGTTATTTGCAGGGGGCTAGTGAGCAGTACTTC.

This chain connects TRBV5-6 to TRBJ1-1; unclear D gene. Germline V CDR1 and CDR2: SGHDT, YYEEEE. Trimming removed 4 bases from V and 10 bases from J, with 14 bases in between. The length of the CDR3 is 12 residues. CDR3 loop: CASSLRSLAAFF. The CDR3 coding sequence is TGTGCCAGCAGCCTAAGGAGCCTGGCAGCTTTCTTT.

The V and J genes are TRBV6-5 and TRBJ1-1; D not resolved. CDR3 length: 12 residues. Germline lookup yields CDR1 MNHEY and CDR2 SVGAGI. V was shortened by 5 bases and J by 9 bases, with 13 bases between the two germline ends. CDR3 bases: TGTGCCAGCAGTCCAGGACTGAACCAAGCTTTCTTT. Residues: CASSPGLNQAFF.